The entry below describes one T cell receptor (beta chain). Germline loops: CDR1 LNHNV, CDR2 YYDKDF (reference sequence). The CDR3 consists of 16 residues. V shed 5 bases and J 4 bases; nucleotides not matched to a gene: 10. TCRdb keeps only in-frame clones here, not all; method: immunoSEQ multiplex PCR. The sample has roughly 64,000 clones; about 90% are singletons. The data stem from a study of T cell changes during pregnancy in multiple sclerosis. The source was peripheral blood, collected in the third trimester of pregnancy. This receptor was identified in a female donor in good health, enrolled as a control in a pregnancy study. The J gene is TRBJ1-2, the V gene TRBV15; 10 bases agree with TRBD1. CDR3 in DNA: TGTGCCACCAGCGGGGACAGGGGCCAGTCGGGCTATGGCTACACCTTC. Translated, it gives CATSGDRGQSGYGYTF. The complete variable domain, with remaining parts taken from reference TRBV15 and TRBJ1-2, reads DAMVIQNPRYQVTQFGKPVTLSCSQTLNHNVMYWYQQKSSQAPKLLFHYYDKDFNNEADTPDNFQSRRPNTSFCFLDIRSPGLGDTAMYLCATSGDRGQSGYGYTFGSGTRLTVV.